The clone carrying this T cell receptor (beta chain) was detected only a few times. The data stem from a study of response to subunit inactivated influenza vaccine. Each CDR3 protein is one row after TCRdb ran MiXCR on the RT-PCR reads. The sample holds approximately 530,000 distinct CDR3 sequences; over 10% are singletons and the top ten take less than 15%. The specimen was PBMCs from blood, collected around seven weeks after vaccination. The sequence came from a man aged 50 to 59 who received an inactivated influenza vaccine.

Here the CDR3 reads CASSYRQGGQTQYF. Written as DNA, the CDR3 is TGTGCCAGCAGTTACAGGCAGGGAGGACAGACCCAGTACTTC. The chain uses TRBV6-5 and TRBJ2-5, with D perhaps TRBD2 (6 bases). The CDR3 loop spans 14 amino acids. Germline CDR1 reads MNHEY; CDR2 reads SVGAGI. Trimming stripped 2 bases from V and 6 bases from J, with 13 bases between.